The TCR beta chain under discussion was sequenced for a study of blood T cell repertoires in COVID-19. Whole-study context: T cells, B-cell-depleted T cells, or PBMCs supplied cDNA or gDNA.

The data were produced by immunoSEQ multiplex PCR, yet TCRdb's version contains in-frame clones alone and is incomplete. This table has 70,000 to 95,000 clones, approximately 80% appearing once. The length of the CDR3 is 12 residues. Trimming removed 4 bases at V and 3 bases at J, with 8 bases between. From germline, CDR1 is SGHRS and CDR2 YFSETQ. This clonotype was sampled from a woman between 65 and 79 years old with active or convalescent COVID-19. The rearrangement joins TRBV5-1 to TRBJ2-7; possibly TRBD2 for D (6 bases). Sequencing was carried out using peripheral blood. The CDR3 spells CASSPGDYEQYF. CDR3 bases: TGCGCCAGCAGCCCGGGGGACTACGAGCAGTACTTC.